These 12 T cell receptor beta chains came from one sample sequenced in a study of T-cell memory formation after mild COVID-19. TCRdb reprocessed the 5' RACE reads via MiXCR and lists one record per CDR3 protein. The data hold 350,000 or so distinct CDR3 sequences, with approximately 22% observed a single time. Sequencing was done on a sample of PBMCs or a T cell subset sorted from them (not recorded which). These receptors all come from a man younger than 35 who had mild COVID-19 (a few samples of this study predate the infection). Cell type and time point are not known.

The J gene is TRBJ1-2, the V gene TRBV20-1; no clear D. This CDR3 is 14 amino acids long. The V gene's germline CDR1 is DFQATT and CDR2 SNEGSKA (reference sequence). Trimming shortened V by 1 base and J by 3 bases, and 12 bases separated the two germline ends. In DNA form, the CDR3 reads TGCAGTGCTAGAGGGCGGCGGTCCCACTATGGCTACACCTTC. Protein product: CSARGRRSHYGYTF.

V usage is TRBV7-9 and J usage is TRBJ1-1; the match to TRBD1 covers 7 bases. The germline CDR1 and CDR2 sequences are SEHNR and FQNEAQ (reference sequence). The CDR3 covers 15 residues. The ends lost 4 bases at V and 5 bases at J; junction bases unmatched: 10. CDR3 coding DNA: TGTGCCAGCAGCTCGAACCTCAGGGGGGGGACTGAAGCTTTCTTT. Encoded protein: CASSSNLRGGTEAFF.

A few counts support this clonotype. The rearrangement links TRBV10-3 to TRBJ2-3; D perhaps matches TRBD2 (6 bases). Germline V lookup: CDR1 ENHRY, CDR2 SYGVKD. CDR3 length: 14 amino acids. Trimming pared 4 bases from V and 4 bases from J, leaving 12 bases between. CDR3: CAISGGLSPDTQYF. The CDR3 DNA follows: TGTGCCATCAGTGGGGGACTCTCCCCAGATACGCAGTATTTT.

J is TRBJ2-5 and V is TRBV24-1; D unclear. This CDR3 region has 14 residues. Trimming removed 2 bases from V and 5 bases from J, with 11 bases in between. Germline V gene data show CDR1 as KGHDR and CDR2 as SFDVKD. In DNA, the CDR3 is TGTGCCACCAGTGATTCAGGACGCCGGGAGACCCAGTACTTC. This gives the protein CATSDSGRRETQYF.

The chain couples TRBV15 to TRBJ1-4, with D uncertain. V dropped 1 base and J dropped 0 bases, with 6 bases sitting between them. This CDR3 has 15 amino acids. Germline lookup yields CDR1 LNHNV and CDR2 YYDKDF (reference sequence). The CDR3 reads CATSRGWATNEKLFF. The CDR3 DNA reads TGTGCCACCAGCAGAGGTTGGGCAACTAATGAAAAACTGTTTTTT.

This clonotype has only a few counts. This chain uses TRBV20-1 with TRBJ1-6, with D perhaps TRBD1 (5 bases). The CDR3 extends over 16 amino acids. Trimming pared 4 bases from V and 7 bases from J, leaving 20 bases between. The germline gives CDR1 DFQATT, CDR2 SNEGSKA (reference sequence). The CDR3 nucleotides are TGCAGTGCTATATCAGGGTTTTCTGAGAGGAATTCACCCCTCCACTTT. Its translation: CSAISGFSERNSPLHF.

V is TRBV7-9 and J is TRBJ1-2, with D possibly being TRBD1 (6 bases). The V gene's germline CDR1 is SEHNR and CDR2 FQNEAQ (reference sequence). CDR3 length: 12 amino acids. V lost 5 bases, J lost 8 bases, and 12 bases lay in between. CDR3: CASSNLGGGYTF. CDR3 bases: TGTGCCAGCAGCAACTTGGGGGGCGGCTACACCTTC.

This clonotype has ten or more counts. J is TRBJ2-3 and V is TRBV4-3, with D perhaps given as TRBD1 or TRBD2 (5 bases each). Germline-derived CDR1 and CDR2 are LGHNA and YSLEER. CDR3 length equals 18 residues. The V and J ends lost 4 bases and 2 bases respectively, with 22 bases between them. CDR3 amino acids: CASSRTPLRDGVTDTQYF. The CDR3 DNA is TGCGCCAGCAGCCGAACCCCTCTACGGGACGGGGTCACAGATACGCAGTATTTT.

In the case of this clonotype: The conserved closing phenylalanine or tryptophan is absent in this CDR3, likely reflecting a read error. The chain employs TRBV12-3 or TRBV12-4 and TRBJ2-7; 11 bases fit TRBD2. J lost 4 bases, V lost 6 bases, and 5 bases had no gene match. The CDR3 is 14 amino acids. The DNA for the CDR3 is TGTGCCAGCAGACCGGGACTAGCGGAGTACGAGCAGTACTAC. Translation: CASRPGLAEYEQYY.

The chain carries TRBV5-1 and TRBJ1-2; 7 bases match TRBD1. This CDR3 has 13 residues. Germline lookup yields CDR1 SGHRS and CDR2 YFSETQ. The ends lost 4 bases at V and 5 bases at J; junction bases unmatched: 5. The CDR3 here is CASSGGQLYGYTF. The CDR3 DNA sequence: TGCGCCAGCAGCGGGGGACAGTTATATGGCTACACCTTC. Supplemented by reference TRBV5-1 and TRBJ1-2, the full variable domain reads KAGVTQTPRYLIKTRGQQVTLSCSPISGHRSVSWYQQTPGQGLQFLFEYFSETQRNKGNFPGRFSGRQFSNSRSEMNVSTLELGDSALYLCASSGGQLYGYTFGSGTRLTVV.

This clonotype was seen at least ten times. This chain uses TRBV10-3 with TRBJ2-5; 12 positions agree with TRBD2. The CDR3 runs 14 residues. The germline V gene has CDR1 ENHRY and CDR2 SYGVKD. V shed 6 bases, J shed 5 bases, and the junction held 4 bases outside the gene matches. The CDR3 region is CAIRSSGGDETQYF. The DNA of the CDR3 is TGTGCCATCAGATCTAGCGGGGGGGACGAGACCCAGTACTTC.

This clonotype came up a few times. This chain uses TRBV4-3 with TRBJ2-3; weak D call: TRBD1 (5 bases). The CDR3 extends over 15 amino acids. The V gene lost 3 bases and the J gene lost 1 base, with 11 bases spanning the gap. Germline CDR1 reads LGHNA; CDR2 reads YSLEER. The CDR3 nucleotides are TGCGCCAGCAGCCAGGGGCCTCATCGCACAGATACGCAGTATTTT. This sequence encodes CASSQGPHRTDTQYF.